One sample yielded the 32 T cell receptor beta chains listed below, sequenced in a study of blood T cells in healthy people across ages. Using a J-beta primer mix together with a sample-barcoded 5' primer, a second PCR was run for roughly 7 to 12 cycles. TCRdb re-called the 5' RACE reads through MiXCR, storing one row per CDR3 protein. The data show more than 1 million distinct CDR3 sequences, under 55% seen once. Sequenced sample: blood. The receptor source for this set is a woman aged 55-69 years in good health.

The chain couples TRBV27 to TRBJ2-1, with TRBD1 as a possible D gene (7 bases). The CDR3 loop spans 14 amino acids. Germline assignment: CDR1 MNHEY and CDR2 SMNVEV (reference sequence). Trimming pared 10 bases from V and 7 bases from J, leaving 20 bases between. Here the CDR3 reads CATGGSRGNNEQFF. The CDR3 DNA reads TGTGCCACAGGGGGGAGCAGAGGGAATAATGAGCAGTTCTTC.

This clonotype was found a few times. The chain is built from TRBV9 and TRBJ2-3, with a weak D call TRBD2 (5 bases). The ends were cut back, 0 bases at V and 0 bases at J, with 8 bases in the middle. CDR1 is SGDLS and CDR2 is YYNGEE in the germline V gene. This CDR3 region has 15 residues. The DNA of the CDR3 is TGTGCCAGCAGCGTAGTGGCGGGCAGCACAGATACGCAGTATTTT. Residues: CASSVVAGSTDTQYF.

The sample holds a few counts of this clonotype. The chain recombines TRBV9 with TRBJ1-1; a possible D gene is TRBD1 (5 bases). Germline V gene sequence: CDR1 SGDLS, CDR2 YYNGEE. This CDR3 has 12 amino acids. Trimming took 4 bases from V and 9 from J, leaving 13 bases between them. CDR3 in DNA: TGTGCCAGCAGCATGGGGGGTGCTCAAGCTTTCTTT. It codes for CASSMGGAQAFF.

The rearrangement uses TRBV6-5 and TRBJ2-2; unclear D gene. The V gene's germline CDR1 is MNHEY and CDR2 SVGAGI. The CDR3 runs 14 residues. V was shortened by 6 bases and J by 4 bases, with 12 bases between the two germline ends. CDR3 DNA sequence: TGTGCCAGCAGGAGACGAGCCGGCACCGGGGAGCTGTTTTTT. It yields the protein CASRRRAGTGELFF.

This clonotype was recorded at least ten times. This sequence joins TRBV29-1 and TRBJ2-5, with 7 bases lining up with TRBD1. Germline CDR1 SQVTM, CDR2 ANQGSEA. V trimming: 1 base; J trimming: 3 bases; junction bases outside the gene matches: 11. This CDR3 has 16 residues. CDR3 loop: CSVEGLPTGFEETQYF. The CDR3, as DNA: TGCAGCGTTGAAGGCCTCCCGACAGGGTTTGAAGAGACCCAGTACTTC.

As to this clonotype: Just one base apart from a much larger clone, this may be a read error. The V gene is TRBV9, the J gene TRBJ2-1; D is undetermined. Germline assignment: CDR1 SGDLS and CDR2 YYNGEE. This CDR3 region has 13 residues. The CDR3 coding sequence is TGTACCAGCAGCCCCAGCTCCTACAATGAGCAGTTCTTC. Translating it yields CTSSPSSYNEQFF.

The gene calls are TRBV12-3 or TRBV12-4 and TRBJ1-3; 7 positions agree with TRBD1. V lost 6 bases, J lost 2 bases, and 4 bases stayed unmatched. This CDR3 has 14 residues. CDR3 amino acids: CASSFGTAGNTIYF. The CDR3 DNA sequence: TGTGCCAGCAGCTTTGGGACAGCTGGAAACACCATATATTTT.

This CDR3 reads CASSLAWASASPYEQYF. The CDR3 nucleotides read TGCGCCAGCAGCTTGGCCTGGGCGAGCGCAAGTCCCTACGAGCAGTACTTC. The J gene is TRBJ2-7, the V gene TRBV5-1; D gene unclear. CDR1 and CDR2 from the germline V gene are SGHRS and YFSETQ. There are 17 residues in the CDR3. Trimming stripped 0 bases from V and 2 bases from J, with 18 bases between.

The chain employs TRBV20-1 and TRBJ2-7; 10 bases map to TRBD2. J was trimmed by 3 bases and V by 3 bases; bases with no gene match: 5. CDR1 is DFQATT, CDR2 SNEGSKA, per germline (reference sequence). This CDR3 comprises 14 residues. The CDR3 region has the DNA TGCAGTGCTAGTAAGGCTAGCGGGAGCTACGAGCAGTACTTC. Protein: CSASKASGSYEQYF.

This clonotype was detected only a few times. The V gene is TRBV11-2, the J gene TRBJ2-4; D is unclear. The germline V and J ends were trimmed by 10 bases and 6 bases, with 16 bases remaining between them. Germline CDR1 SGHAT, CDR2 FQNNGV. This CDR3 is 13 amino acids long. The DNA for the CDR3 is TGTGCCACCCGGCCAGTCAGTCGAAACATTCAGTACTTC. Translating gives CATRPVSRNIQYF.

V is TRBV5-1 and J is TRBJ2-5; possibly TRBD2 for D (6 bases). Germline CDR1 reads SGHRS; CDR2 reads YFSETQ. The CDR3 has 14 amino acids. With 4 bases removed from V and 5 bases from J, the gap between germline ends came to 15 bases. The CDR3 region is CASSPGLPGETQYF. CDR3 nucleotide sequence: TGCGCCAGCAGCCCGGGACTTCCCGGGGAGACCCAGTACTTC.

CDR3 coding DNA: TGTGCCAGCAGCCTTAAACCTTCAGGGGGCTATGGCTACACCTTC. It is translated as CASSLKPSGGYGYTF. The rearrangement links TRBV21-1 to TRBJ1-2; the tabulated D call, TRBD1, remains unverified against the DNA. TRBV21-1 is given as a pseudogene. The CDR3 spans 15 residues.

This rearrangement joins TRBV12-3 or TRBV12-4 to TRBJ1-4; 7 bases agree with TRBD1. This CDR3 has 14 residues. J lost 4 bases, V lost 5 bases, and 4 bases had no gene match. The CDR3 reads CASSRDRYNEKLFF. The CDR3, as DNA: TGTGCCAGCAGTCGGGACAGATATAATGAAAAACTGTTTTTT.

V usage is TRBV10-3 and J usage is TRBJ2-4, with 7 positions matching TRBD2. The J call may be mistaken, given a closer DNA end match to TRBJ2-7. The CDR3 totals 18 residues. Looked up from germline, CDR1 is ENHRY and CDR2 is SYGVKD. The CDR3 nucleotides read TGTGCCCTCGGTGGAGCGCAGATTAGCGGGCCCCGAATTGACGAGCAGTACTTC. As protein: CALGGAQISGPRIDEQYF.

This clonotype was recorded once. V and J are TRBV19 and TRBJ2-3; 8 positions match TRBD2. CDR3 length equals 16 residues. The V segment lost 7 bases and the J segment 7 bases; nucleotides outside the gene matches: 16. CDR1 is LNHDA, CDR2 SQIVND, per germline (reference sequence). Written as DNA, the CDR3 is TGTGCCAGTACCAGCGGGAGTTCGTGGGGTTTGTATACGCAGTATTTT. As protein: CASTSGSSWGLYTQYF.

This rearrangement joins TRBV20-1 to TRBJ2-5; TRBD2 matches 11 bases. Germline CDR1 is DFQATT and CDR2 is SNEGSKA (reference sequence). CDR3 length: 17 residues. Unmatched junction bases numbered 14, after V lost 3 bases and J lost 5 bases. The CDR3 loop is CSARRERVLAGAETQYF. In nucleotides, the CDR3 is TGCAGTGCTAGGCGAGAAAGGGTACTAGCGGGAGCTGAGACCCAGTACTTC.

The chain links TRBV20-1 to TRBJ2-5; TRBD2 matches 10 bases. CDR3 length: 15 residues. Germline assignment: CDR1 DFQATT and CDR2 SNEGSKA (reference sequence). The CDR3 DNA reads as TGCAGCGCGAATAAAGCGGGAGGGCAGGAAGAGACCCAGTACTTC. Translating gives CSANKAGGQEETQYF.

The chain links TRBV7-9 to TRBJ2-7; TRBD2 is a possible D gene (6 bases). Per germline, CDR1 SEHNR and CDR2 FQNEAQ (reference sequence). Trimming shortened V by 6 bases and J by 2 bases, and 20 bases separated the two germline ends. The CDR3 extends over 16 amino acids. The CDR3 coding sequence is TGTGCCAGCAGGCCCTGGGACTTGACAGCTACCTACGAGCAGTACTTC. Translated: CASRPWDLTATYEQYF. The whole variable domain, remainder taken from reference TRBV7-9 and TRBJ2-7, is DTGVSQNPRHKITKRGQNVTFRCDPISEHNRLYWYRQTLGQGPEFLTYFQNEAQLEKSRLLSDRFSAERPKGSFSTLEIQRTEQGDSAMYLCASRPWDLTATYEQYFGPGTRLTVT.

The genes are TRBV7-9 and TRBJ2-5, with D maybe TRBD1 (6 bases). V was cut by 5 bases and J by 5 bases, with 21 bases left in between. The CDR3 is made up of 16 amino acids. Germline V gene lookup returns CDR1 SEHNR and CDR2 FQNEAQ (reference sequence). This CDR3 is CASSPPATGYRETQYF. The CDR3 coding sequence is TGTGCCAGCAGCCCCCCCGCGACAGGTTATAGGGAGACCCAGTACTTC.

This clonotype occurred a few times. V usage is TRBV7-9 and J usage is TRBJ2-1; D uncertain. Germline V gives CDR1 SEHNR, CDR2 FQNEAQ (reference sequence). Trimming took off 3 bases at V and 10 bases at J, with 10 bases between the two ends. This CDR3 is built from 12 residues. CDR3 region: CASSLNSREQFF. The CDR3 bases are TGTGCCAGCAGCTTGAACTCTCGGGAGCAGTTCTTC.

This chain connects TRBV4-2 to TRBJ2-7, with D perhaps TRBD2 (6 bases). There are 16 residues in the CDR3. Germline CDR1 and CDR2: LGHNA and YNFKEQ. V was shortened by 0 bases and J by 7 bases, with 19 bases between the two germline ends. The CDR3 protein is CASSQESAGSYNEQYF. CDR3 bases: TGTGCCAGCAGCCAAGAATCGGCGGGATCCTACAATGAGCAGTACTTC.

A few counts support this clonotype. The gene calls are TRBV5-1 and TRBJ2-5; 11 bases align to TRBD2. In germline, CDR1 is SGHRS, CDR2 YFSETQ. CDR3 length: 17 residues. J gave up 11 bases and V 1 base, and 16 bases lay outside the gene matches. This CDR3 reads CASSLTTSGRRADEQYF. The CDR3 DNA sequence: TGCGCCAGCAGCTTGACAACTAGCGGGAGACGGGCTGATGAGCAGTACTTC.

The V gene is TRBV5-1, the J gene TRBJ2-1; TRBD2 matches 12 bases. Germline-derived CDR1 and CDR2 are SGHRS and YFSETQ. Trimming at V came to 1 base and at J to 2 bases, leaving 1 base not matched to a gene. This CDR3 is 16 amino acids long. CDR3 in DNA: TGCGCCAGCAGCTTGCGGACTAGCGGGGCCTACAATGAGCAGTTCTTC. Protein: CASSLRTSGAYNEQFF.

V and J are TRBV29-1 and TRBJ1-2, with D possibly being TRBD1 (6 bases). The CDR3 totals 13 residues. CDR1 is SQVTM, CDR2 ANQGSEA, per germline. Trimming cost V 3 bases and J 4 bases, with 12 bases left between them. The DNA of the CDR3 is TGCAGCGTTGACAGGGGAGGTGGCTATGGCTACACCTTC. This encodes CSVDRGGGYGYTF.

Written as DNA, the CDR3 is TGTGCCAGCCGTTGGGACAGCCAAGAGACCCAGTTCTTC. Amino acid sequence: CASRWDSQETQFF. The V gene is TRBV21-1, the J gene TRBJ2-1; the table's TRBD1 call for D was not verified on the DNA. TRBV21-1 has pseudogene status. CDR3 length: 13 amino acids.

The CDR3, as DNA: TGTGCCAGCAGTTCCAATAGCGGGAGAAGTCAAGAGACCCAGTACTTC. It encodes CASSSNSGRSQETQYF. This chain links TRBV12-3 or TRBV12-4 with TRBJ2-5, with 9 bases matching TRBD2. The ends lost 4 bases at V and 2 bases at J; junction bases unmatched: 8. The CDR3 contains 16 residues.

The rearrangement joins TRBV9 to TRBJ1-1, with D hard to call. CDR1 SGDLS and CDR2 YYNGEE come from the germline V gene. This CDR3 has 18 amino acids. Trimming removed 0 bases at V and 5 bases at J, with 23 bases between. This CDR3 is CASSVGPGGRSGMTEAFF. In nucleotides, the CDR3 is TGTGCCAGCAGCGTAGGCCCCGGTGGGAGATCCGGTATGACTGAAGCTTTCTTT.

This clonotype was counted a few times. The chain combines TRBV27 with TRBJ2-7; a possible D gene is TRBD2 (5 bases). The CDR3 loop spans 12 amino acids. From germline, CDR1 is MNHEY and CDR2 SMNVEV (reference sequence). V was shortened by 7 bases and J by 2 bases, with 9 bases between the two germline ends. CDR3 nucleotides: TGTGCCAGCAAGGCGGGTGCCTACGAGCAGTACTTC. This sequence encodes CASKAGAYEQYF.

The chain links TRBV7-2 to TRBJ2-7, with 8 bases aligning to TRBD2. The CDR3 length is 16 residues. Trimming took 1 base from V and 0 from J; bases not matched to a gene: 5. In germline, CDR1 is SGHTA, CDR2 FQGNSA. CDR3 region: CASSLGRGALSYEQYF. CDR3 DNA sequence: TGTGCCAGCAGCTTAGGGCGGGGGGCCCTCTCCTACGAGCAGTACTTC.

This clonotype was counted a few times. This rearrangement joins TRBV28 to TRBJ2-5, with no clear D. The CDR3 covers 15 residues. Deletions cut 5 bases from V and 2 bases from J, with 15 bases between. CDR1 and CDR2 from the germline V gene are MDHEN and SYDVKM. Here the CDR3 DNA reads TGTGCCAGCAGTCCCCTCCTAGAGATTCAAGAGACCCAGTACTTC. The encoded protein is CASSPLLEIQETQYF.

In DNA form, the CDR3 reads TGTGCCAGCAGTTTAGGGGGTAGTCCCAATGAGCAGTTCTTC. Translating it yields CASSLGGSPNEQFF. This chain connects TRBV12-3 or TRBV12-4 to TRBJ2-1; the D is unclear. The CDR3 is made up of 14 amino acids. V shed 1 base and J shed 6 bases, with 10 bases lying between them.

The chain recombines TRBV12-3 or TRBV12-4 with TRBJ2-7; 8 nucleotides line up with TRBD1. This CDR3 has 15 residues. V was pared by 5 bases and J by 6 bases, with 12 bases of the junction left unmatched. This chain's CDR3 is CASSPIGTGLIEQYF. In DNA, the CDR3 is TGTGCCAGCAGTCCCATCGGGACAGGTCTGATCGAGCAGTACTTC.